Reported below is one T cell receptor beta chain. Its cognate antigen is unknown. The germline gives CDR1 SGHTA, CDR2 FQGTGA. The CDR3 spans 15 residues. V was clipped by 5 bases and J by 5 bases; unmatched bases: 8. This sample is drawn from a study of cytomegalovirus exposure and HLA in healthy donors. Study-level information: Assignment to the Caucasian-associated ancestry cluster applied to around 76% of the roughly 420 genotyped donors.

Findings and limits, study-wide: Later analysis found that TCR beta chains associated with HLA were more clonally expanded than other, equally common chains. A later analysis linked a missense variant in DCLRE1C to the trimming of TCR beta V and J genes. Under in vitro conditions, a few CMV-associated chains were confirmed as specific for CMV antigens.

13 Jbeta primers and 60 Vbeta primers were used for the PCR. The table came from immunoSEQ multiplex PCR; TCRdb's copy has only in-frame clones and leaves some out. The sample table sets out about 120,000 clones. This clonotype was sampled from a man aged 40-55 years in good health and CMV-seropositive. The rearrangement links TRBV7-3 to TRBJ2-5; TRBD2 matches 10 bases. The sequenced sample consisted of PBMCs. The CDR3 is CASSPGLARGETQYF. The CDR3 nucleotides read TGTGCCAGCAGCCCGGGACTAGCGAGGGGCGAGACCCAGTACTTC.